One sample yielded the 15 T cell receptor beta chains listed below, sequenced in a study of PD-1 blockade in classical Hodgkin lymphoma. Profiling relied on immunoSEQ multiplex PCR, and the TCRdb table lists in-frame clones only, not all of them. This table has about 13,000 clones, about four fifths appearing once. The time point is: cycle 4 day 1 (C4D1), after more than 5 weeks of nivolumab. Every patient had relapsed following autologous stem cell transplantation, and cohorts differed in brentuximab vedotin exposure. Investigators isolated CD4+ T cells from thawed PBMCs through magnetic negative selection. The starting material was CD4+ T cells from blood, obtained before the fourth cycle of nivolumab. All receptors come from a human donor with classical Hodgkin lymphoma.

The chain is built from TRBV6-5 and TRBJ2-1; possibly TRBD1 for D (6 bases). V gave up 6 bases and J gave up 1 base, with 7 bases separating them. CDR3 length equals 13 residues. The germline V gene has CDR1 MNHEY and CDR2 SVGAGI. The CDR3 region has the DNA TGTGCCAGCAGAAGGGGGTCCTACAATGAGCAGTTCTTC. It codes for CASRRGSYNEQFF.

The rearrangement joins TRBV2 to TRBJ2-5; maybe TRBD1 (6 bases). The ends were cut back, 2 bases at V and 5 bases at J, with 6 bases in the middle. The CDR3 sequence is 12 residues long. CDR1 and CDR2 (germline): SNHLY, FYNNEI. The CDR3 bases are TGTGCCAGCAGTGAAAGGGGGGAGACCCAGTACTTC. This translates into CASSERGETQYF.

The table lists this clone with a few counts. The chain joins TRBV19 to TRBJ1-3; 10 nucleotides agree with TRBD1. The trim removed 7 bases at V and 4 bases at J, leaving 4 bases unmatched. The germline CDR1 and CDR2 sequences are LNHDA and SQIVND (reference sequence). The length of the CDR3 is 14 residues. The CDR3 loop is CASTSTGGGNTIYF. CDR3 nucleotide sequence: TGTGCCAGTACTTCGACAGGGGGCGGAAACACCATATATTTT.

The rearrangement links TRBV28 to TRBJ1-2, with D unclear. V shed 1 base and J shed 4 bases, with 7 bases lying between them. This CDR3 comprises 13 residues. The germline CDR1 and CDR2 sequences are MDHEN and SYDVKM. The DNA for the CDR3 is TGTGCCAGCAGTTTATTTGATGCCTATGGCTACACCTTC. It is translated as CASSLFDAYGYTF.

The CDR3 here is CASSPSGRRVADTQYF. The DNA of the CDR3 is TGTGCCAGTAGTCCTTCGGGACGGAGGGTGGCAGATACGCAGTATTTT. The genes are TRBV19 and TRBJ2-3, with D perhaps TRBD2 (6 bases). V gave up 5 bases and J gave up 4 bases, with 19 bases separating them. The CDR3 spans 16 residues. Germline lookup yields CDR1 LNHDA and CDR2 SQIVND (reference sequence).

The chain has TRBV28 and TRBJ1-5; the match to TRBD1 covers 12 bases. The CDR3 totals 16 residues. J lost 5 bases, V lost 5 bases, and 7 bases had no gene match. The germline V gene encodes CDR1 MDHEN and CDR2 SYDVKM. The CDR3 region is CASSPGTGGLYQPQHF. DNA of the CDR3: TGTGCCAGCAGTCCCGGGACAGGGGGCCTCTATCAGCCCCAGCATTTT.

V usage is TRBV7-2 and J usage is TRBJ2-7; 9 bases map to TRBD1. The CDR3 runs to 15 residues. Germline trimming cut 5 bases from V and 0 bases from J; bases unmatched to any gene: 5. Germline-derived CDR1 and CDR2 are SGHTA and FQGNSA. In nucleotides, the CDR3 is TGTGCCAGCAGCCCCGGACAGGGGAGCTCCTACGAGCAGTACTTC. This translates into CASSPGQGSSYEQYF. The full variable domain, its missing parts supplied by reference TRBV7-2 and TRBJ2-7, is GAGVSQSPSNKVTEKGKDVELRCDPISGHTALYWYRQSLGQGLEFLIYFQGNSAPDKSGLPSDRFSAERTGGSVSTLTIQRTQQEDSAVYLCASSPGQGSSYEQYFGPGTRLTVT.

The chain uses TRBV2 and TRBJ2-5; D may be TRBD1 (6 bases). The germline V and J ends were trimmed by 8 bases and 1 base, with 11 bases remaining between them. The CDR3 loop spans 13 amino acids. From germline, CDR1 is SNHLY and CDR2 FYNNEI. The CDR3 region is CASLRDIQETQYF. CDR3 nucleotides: TGTGCCAGCCTCCGGGACATCCAAGAGACCCAGTACTTC.

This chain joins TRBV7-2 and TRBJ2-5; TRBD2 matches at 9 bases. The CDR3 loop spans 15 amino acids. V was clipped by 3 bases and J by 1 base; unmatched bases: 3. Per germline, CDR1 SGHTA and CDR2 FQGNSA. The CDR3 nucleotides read TGTGCCAGCAGCTTCCAGCGGGGGGTCCAAGAGACCCAGTACTTC. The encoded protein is CASSFQRGVQETQYF.

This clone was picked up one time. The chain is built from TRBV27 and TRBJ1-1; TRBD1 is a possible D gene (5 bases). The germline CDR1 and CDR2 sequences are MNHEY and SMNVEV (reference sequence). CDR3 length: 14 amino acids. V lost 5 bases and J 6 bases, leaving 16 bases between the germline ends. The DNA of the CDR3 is TGTGCCAGCAGTCCCTGGGGCGGAAGGGCTGAAGCTTTCTTT. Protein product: CASSPWGGRAEAFF.

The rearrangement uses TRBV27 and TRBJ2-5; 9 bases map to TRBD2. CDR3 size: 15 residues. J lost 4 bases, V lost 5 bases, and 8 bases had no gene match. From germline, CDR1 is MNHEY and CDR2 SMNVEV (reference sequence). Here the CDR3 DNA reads TGTGCCAGCAGTCTTACTCTTAGCGGGAGAGAGACCCAGTACTTC. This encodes CASSLTLSGRETQYF.

CDR3 loop: CASSPGGSGNTIYF. The CDR3 DNA is TGCGCCAGCAGCCCCGGGGGATCAGGAAACACCATATATTTT. The V and J genes are TRBV5-1 and TRBJ1-3; possibly TRBD1 for D (5 bases). The CDR3 extends over 14 amino acids. Trimming removed 4 bases from V and 4 bases from J, with 12 bases in between. Germline V lookup: CDR1 SGHRS, CDR2 YFSETQ.

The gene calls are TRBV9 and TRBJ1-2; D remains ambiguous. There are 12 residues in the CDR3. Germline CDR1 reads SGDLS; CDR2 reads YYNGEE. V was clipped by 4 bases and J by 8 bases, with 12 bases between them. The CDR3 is CASSKEGRGYTF. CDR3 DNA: TGTGCCAGCAGCAAGGAAGGGCGCGGCTACACCTTC.

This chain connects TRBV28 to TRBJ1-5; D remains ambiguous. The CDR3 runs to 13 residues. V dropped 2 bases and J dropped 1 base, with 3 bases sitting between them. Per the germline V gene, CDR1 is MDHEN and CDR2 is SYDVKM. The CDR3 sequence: CASSLLSNQPQHF. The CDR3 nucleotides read TGTGCCAGCAGTTTACTGAGCAATCAGCCCCAGCATTTT.

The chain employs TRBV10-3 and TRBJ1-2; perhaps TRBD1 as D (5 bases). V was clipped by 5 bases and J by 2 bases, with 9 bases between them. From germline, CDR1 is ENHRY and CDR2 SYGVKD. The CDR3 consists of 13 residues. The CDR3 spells CAISTTANYGYTF. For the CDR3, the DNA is TGTGCCATCAGTACGACAGCGAACTATGGCTACACCTTC.